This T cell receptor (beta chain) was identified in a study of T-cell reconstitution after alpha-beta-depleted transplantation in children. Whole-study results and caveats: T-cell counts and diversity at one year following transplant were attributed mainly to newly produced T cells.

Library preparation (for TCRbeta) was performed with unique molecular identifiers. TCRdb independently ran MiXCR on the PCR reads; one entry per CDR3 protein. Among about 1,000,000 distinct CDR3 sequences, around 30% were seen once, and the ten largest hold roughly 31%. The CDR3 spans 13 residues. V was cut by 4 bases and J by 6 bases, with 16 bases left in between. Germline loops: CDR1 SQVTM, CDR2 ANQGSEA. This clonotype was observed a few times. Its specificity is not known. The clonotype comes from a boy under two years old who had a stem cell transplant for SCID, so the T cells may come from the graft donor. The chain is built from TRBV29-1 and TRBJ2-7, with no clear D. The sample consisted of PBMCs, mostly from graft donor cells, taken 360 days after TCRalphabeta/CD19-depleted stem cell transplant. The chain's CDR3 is CSVVFLSTGEQYF. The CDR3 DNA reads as TGCAGCGTTGTTTTCTTGTCTACGGGCGAGCAGTACTTC.